This T cell receptor (beta chain) was identified in a study of CD8+ T cells in alopecia areata. Trimming pared 2 bases from V and 5 bases from J, leaving 10 bases between. Per the germline V gene, CDR1 is SGHTA and CDR2 is FQGNSA. CDR3 length: 13 amino acids. Extracted RNA was reverse transcribed into cDNA, the sequencing template. Generated by immunoSEQ multiplex PCR, the TCRdb table keeps only in-frame clones and is missing some. The data hold a few hundred thousand clones, with approximately 65% observed a single time. Study-wide findings and caveats: Clonality was higher in lesional than normal scalp, especially in alopecia totalis/universalis.

Treatment indicated: oral pan-JAK inhibitor, 5-10 mg twice daily. This clone was detected only a few times. Its antigen is unknown. This receptor was identified in a human donor with alopecia areata. The starting material was CD4+ T cells sorted from blood, obtained at approximately week 45, from a patient treated with tofacitinib. The chain couples TRBV7-2 to TRBJ2-7; D may be TRBD1 (6 bases). The CDR3, as DNA: TGTGCCAGCAGCTTATCAGGGGATCACGAGCAGTACTTC. Encoded protein: CASSLSGDHEQYF.